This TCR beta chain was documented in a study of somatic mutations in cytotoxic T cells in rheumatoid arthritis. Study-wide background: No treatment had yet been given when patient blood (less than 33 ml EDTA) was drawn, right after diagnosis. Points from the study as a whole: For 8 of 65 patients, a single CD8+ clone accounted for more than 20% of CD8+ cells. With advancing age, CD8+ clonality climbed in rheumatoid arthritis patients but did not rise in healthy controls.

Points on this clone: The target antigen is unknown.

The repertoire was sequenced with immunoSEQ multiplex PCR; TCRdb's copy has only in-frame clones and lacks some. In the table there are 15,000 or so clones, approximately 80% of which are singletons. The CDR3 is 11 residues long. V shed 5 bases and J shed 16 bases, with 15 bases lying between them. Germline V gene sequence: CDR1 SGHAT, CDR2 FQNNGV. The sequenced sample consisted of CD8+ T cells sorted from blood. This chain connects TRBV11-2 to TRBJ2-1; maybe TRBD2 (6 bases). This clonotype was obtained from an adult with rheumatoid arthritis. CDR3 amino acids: CASSGGGYRFF. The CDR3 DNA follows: TGTGCCAGCAGCGGGGGAGGTTATAGATTCTTC.